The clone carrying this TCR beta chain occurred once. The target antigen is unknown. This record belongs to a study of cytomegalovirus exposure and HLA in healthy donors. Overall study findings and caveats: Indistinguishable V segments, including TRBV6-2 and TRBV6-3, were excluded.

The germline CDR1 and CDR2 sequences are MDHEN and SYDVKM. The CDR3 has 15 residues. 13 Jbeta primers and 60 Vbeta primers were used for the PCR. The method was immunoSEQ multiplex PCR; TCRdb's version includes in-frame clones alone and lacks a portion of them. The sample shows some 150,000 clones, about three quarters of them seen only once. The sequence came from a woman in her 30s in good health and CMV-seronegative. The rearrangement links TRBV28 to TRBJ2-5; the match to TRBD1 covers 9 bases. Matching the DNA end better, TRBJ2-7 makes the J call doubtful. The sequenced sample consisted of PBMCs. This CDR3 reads CASSSTPGTGNEQYF. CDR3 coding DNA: TGTGCCAGCAGTTCCACCCCAGGGACAGGGAACGAGCAGTACTTC.